This TCR beta chain is drawn from a study of blood T cell repertoires in COVID-19. Study information: Spain, Italy and the United States supplied samples that represented acute and convalescent COVID-19.

Assay: immunoSEQ multiplex PCR; the TCRdb copy retains only in-frame clones and omits some. This sample has tens of thousands of clones, with 81% found just once. V lost 6 bases and J lost 4; bases outside the gene matches: 14. The CDR3 is 16 residues long. CDR1 LNHNV and CDR2 YYDKDF come from the germline V gene (reference sequence). This clonotype was sampled from a woman older than 75 with active or convalescent COVID-19. The J gene is TRBJ1-2, the V gene TRBV15, with 7 nucleotides matching TRBD1. Sequencing input: peripheral blood. CDR3 in DNA: TGTGCCACCAGTAACAGGGGTTCGCAATGGAGCTATGGCTACACCTTC. Translating gives CATSNRGSQWSYGYTF.